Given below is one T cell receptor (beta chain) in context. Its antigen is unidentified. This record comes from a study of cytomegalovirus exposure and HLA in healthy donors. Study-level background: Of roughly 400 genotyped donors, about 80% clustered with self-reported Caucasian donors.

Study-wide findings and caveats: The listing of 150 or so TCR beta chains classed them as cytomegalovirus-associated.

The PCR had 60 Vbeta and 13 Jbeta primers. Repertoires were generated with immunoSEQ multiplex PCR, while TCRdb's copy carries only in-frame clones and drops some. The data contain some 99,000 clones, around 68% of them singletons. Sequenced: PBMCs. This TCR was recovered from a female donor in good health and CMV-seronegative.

The CDR3 spells CAWSAYTEAFF. The CDR3 coding sequence is TGTGCCTGGAGTGCCTACACTGAAGCTTTCTTT. The chain joins TRBV30 to TRBJ1-1, with no clear D. Germline CDR1 reads GTSNPN; CDR2 reads SVGIG (reference sequence). The CDR3 extends over 11 amino acids. V was shortened by 1 base and J by 3 bases, with 3 bases between the two germline ends.